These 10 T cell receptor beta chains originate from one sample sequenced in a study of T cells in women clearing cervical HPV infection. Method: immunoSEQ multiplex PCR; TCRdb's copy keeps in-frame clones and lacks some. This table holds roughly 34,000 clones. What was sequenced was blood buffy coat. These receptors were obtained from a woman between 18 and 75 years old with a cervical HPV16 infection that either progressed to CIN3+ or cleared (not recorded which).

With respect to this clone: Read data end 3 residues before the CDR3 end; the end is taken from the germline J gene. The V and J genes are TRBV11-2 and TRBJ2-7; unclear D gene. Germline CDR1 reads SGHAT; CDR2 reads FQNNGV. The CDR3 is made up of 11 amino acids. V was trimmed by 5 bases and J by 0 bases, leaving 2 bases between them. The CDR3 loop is CASSHSYEQYF. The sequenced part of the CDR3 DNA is TGTGCCAGCAGCCACTCCTACGAG.

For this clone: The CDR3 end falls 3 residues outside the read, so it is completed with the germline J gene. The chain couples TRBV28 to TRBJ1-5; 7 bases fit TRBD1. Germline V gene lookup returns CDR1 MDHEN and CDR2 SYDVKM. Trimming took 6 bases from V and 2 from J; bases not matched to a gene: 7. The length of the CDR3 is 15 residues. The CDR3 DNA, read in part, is TGTGCCAGCAGACCCCCCGGACAGGGCAATCAGCCC. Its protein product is CASRPPGQGNQP. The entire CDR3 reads CASRPPGQGNQPQHF.

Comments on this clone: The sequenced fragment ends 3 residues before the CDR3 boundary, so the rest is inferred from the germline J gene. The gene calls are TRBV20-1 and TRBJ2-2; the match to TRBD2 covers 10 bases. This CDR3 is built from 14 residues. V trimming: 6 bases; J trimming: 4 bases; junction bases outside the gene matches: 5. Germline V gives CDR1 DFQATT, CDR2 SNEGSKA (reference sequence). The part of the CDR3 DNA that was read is TGCAGTGCAATAGCGGGGGGAAGCACCGGGGAG. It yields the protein CSAIAGGSTGE. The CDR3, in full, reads CSAIAGGSTGELFF.

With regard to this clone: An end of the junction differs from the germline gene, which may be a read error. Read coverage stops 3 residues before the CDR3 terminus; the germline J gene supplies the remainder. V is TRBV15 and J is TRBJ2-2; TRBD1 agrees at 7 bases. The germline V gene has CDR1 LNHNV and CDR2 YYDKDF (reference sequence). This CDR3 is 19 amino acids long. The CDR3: CATSRSGSRGQKNAGELFF. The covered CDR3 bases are TGTGCCACCAGCAGGAGTGGGAGCAGGGGACAGAAGAACGCCGGGGAG.

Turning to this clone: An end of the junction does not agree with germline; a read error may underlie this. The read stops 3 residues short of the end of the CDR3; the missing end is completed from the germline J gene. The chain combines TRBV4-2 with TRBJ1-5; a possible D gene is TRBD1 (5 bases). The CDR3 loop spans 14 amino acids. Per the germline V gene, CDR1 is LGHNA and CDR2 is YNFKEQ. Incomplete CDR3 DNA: TGCGCCAGCAGCCAACAGGTTAGCAATCAGCCC. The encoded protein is CASSQQVSNQP. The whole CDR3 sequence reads CASSQQVSNQPQHF.

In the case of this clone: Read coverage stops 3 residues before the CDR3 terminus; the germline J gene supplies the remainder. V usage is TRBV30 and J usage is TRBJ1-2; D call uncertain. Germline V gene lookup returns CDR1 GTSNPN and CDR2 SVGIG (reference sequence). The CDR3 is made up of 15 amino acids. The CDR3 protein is CAWRRPMTANYDYTF. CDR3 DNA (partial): TGTGCCTGGAGAAGACCCATGACGGCTAACTACGAC.

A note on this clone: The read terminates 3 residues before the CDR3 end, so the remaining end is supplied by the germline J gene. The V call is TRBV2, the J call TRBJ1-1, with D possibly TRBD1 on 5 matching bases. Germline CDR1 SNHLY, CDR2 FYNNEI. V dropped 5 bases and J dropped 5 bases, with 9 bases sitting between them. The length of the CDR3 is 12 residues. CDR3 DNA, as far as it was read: TGTGCCAGCAGTTCGGGGGGGACTGAA. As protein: CASSSGGTE. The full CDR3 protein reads CASSSGGTEAFF. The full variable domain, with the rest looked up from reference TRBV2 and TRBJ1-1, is EPEVTQTPSHQVTQMGQEVILRCVPISNHLYFYWYRQILGQKVEFLVSFYNNEISEKSEIFDDQFSVERPDGSNFTLKIRSTKLEDSAMYFCASSSGGTEAFFGQGTRLTVV.

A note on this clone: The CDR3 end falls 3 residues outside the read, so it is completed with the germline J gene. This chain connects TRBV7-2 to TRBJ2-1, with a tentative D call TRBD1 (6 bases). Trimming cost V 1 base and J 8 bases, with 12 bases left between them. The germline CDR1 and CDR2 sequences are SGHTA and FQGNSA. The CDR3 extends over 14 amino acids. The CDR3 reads CASSLGGPFDEQFF. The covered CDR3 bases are TGTGCCAGCAGCTTAGGGGGGCCGTTCGATGAG.

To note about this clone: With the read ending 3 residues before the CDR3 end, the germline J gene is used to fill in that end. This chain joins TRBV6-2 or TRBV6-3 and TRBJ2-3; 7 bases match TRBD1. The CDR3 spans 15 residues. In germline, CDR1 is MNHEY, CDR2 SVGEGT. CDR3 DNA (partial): TGTGCCAGCAGCCCCGGGACAGCTAGCAATCAGCCG. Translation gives CASSPGTASNQP. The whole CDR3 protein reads CASSPGTASNQPQYF.

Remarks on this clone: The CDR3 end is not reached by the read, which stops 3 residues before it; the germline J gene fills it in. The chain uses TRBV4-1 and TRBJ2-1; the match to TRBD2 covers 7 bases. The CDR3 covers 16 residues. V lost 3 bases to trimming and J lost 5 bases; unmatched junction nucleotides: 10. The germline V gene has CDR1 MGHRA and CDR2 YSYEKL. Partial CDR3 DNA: TGCGCCAGCAGCCAGGCGTCCGGGACTATAAACAATGAG. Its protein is CASSQASGTINNE. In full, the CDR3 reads CASSQASGTINNEQFF.